These 8 T cell receptor beta chains came from one sample sequenced in a study of cytomegalovirus exposure and HLA in healthy donors. Amplification used 60 Vbeta primers and 13 Jbeta primers. Data came from immunoSEQ multiplex PCR; TCRdb stores just in-frame clones and leaves some out. Among some 220,000 clones listed, 80% to 90% were seen once. The specimen was PBMCs. The source of these receptors is a girl under 10 years old in good health and CMV-seronegative.

The V call is TRBV7-6, the J call TRBJ1-1, with 9 bases lining up with TRBD1. In germline, CDR1 is SGHVS, CDR2 FNYEAQ. The CDR3 has 15 amino acids. Trimming at V came to 5 bases and at J to 1 base, leaving 5 bases not matched to a gene. The CDR3: CASSQTGGWNTEAFF. DNA for the CDR3: TGTGCCAGCAGCCAGACAGGGGGGTGGAACACTGAAGCTTTCTTT.

This clone came up once. V is TRBV12-5 and J is TRBJ2-7; D not certain. The germline gives CDR1 LGHNT, CDR2 FRNRAP. This CDR3 is built from 15 residues. The V and J ends lost 4 bases and 2 bases respectively, with 15 bases between them. The CDR3 region has the DNA TGTGCTAGTGGTTATGACTCAGTTCTCCCCTACGAGCAGTACTTC. This sequence encodes CASGYDSVLPYEQYF.

In its sample, this clone was seen a few times. The chain joins TRBV19 to TRBJ2-1; 7 bases line up with TRBD2. V trimming: 5 bases; J trimming: 7 bases; junction bases outside the gene matches: 5. Germline assignment: CDR1 LNHDA and CDR2 SQIVND (reference sequence). CDR3 length: 13 residues. The CDR3 protein is CASSVGGGNEQFF. DNA for the CDR3: TGTGCCAGTAGTGTCGGCGGGGGTAATGAGCAGTTCTTC.

This chain connects TRBV9 to TRBJ2-1; the match to TRBD2 covers 7 bases. The J segment lost 2 bases and the V segment lost 1 base, leaving 9 bases of the junction unmatched. This CDR3 has 17 residues. Germline loops: CDR1 SGDLS, CDR2 YYNGEE. CDR3 amino acids: CASSVSSSGRTYNEQFF. The CDR3 nucleotides read TGTGCCAGCAGCGTATCCTCTAGCGGAAGGACCTACAATGAGCAGTTCTTC. The variable domain in full, with the rest retrieved from reference TRBV9 and TRBJ2-1, is DSGVTQTPKHLITATGQRVTLRCSPRSGDLSVYWYQQSLDQGLQFLIQYYNGEERAKGNILERFSAQQFPDLHSELNLSSLELGDSALYFCASSVSSSGRTYNEQFFGPGTRLTVL.

CDR3 protein: CASSMQGSSYEQYF. The CDR3 DNA sequence: TGTGCCAGTAGTATGCAGGGGAGCTCCTACGAGCAGTACTTC. The rearrangement links TRBV19 to TRBJ2-7; possibly TRBD1 for D (6 bases). CDR3 size: 14 residues. The V gene's germline CDR1 is LNHDA and CDR2 SQIVND (reference sequence). V shed 3 bases and J shed 0 bases, with 9 bases lying between them. The entire variable domain, with the rest obtained from reference TRBV19 and TRBJ2-7, is as follows: DGGITQSPKYLFRKEGQNVTLSCEQNLNHDAMYWYRQDPGQGLRLIYYSQIVNDFQKGDIAEGYSVSREKKESFPLTVTSAQKNPTAFYLCASSMQGSSYEQYFGPGTRLTVT.

The chain uses TRBV2 and TRBJ1-6; D uncertain. Trimming removed 9 bases from V and 9 bases from J, with 18 bases in between. This CDR3 region has 14 residues. The germline gives CDR1 SNHLY, CDR2 FYNNEI. This CDR3 reads CASLGPRLGSPLHF. DNA for the CDR3: TGTGCCAGTCTAGGTCCGCGGCTGGGTTCACCCCTCCACTTT.

This clone has a single count. The rearrangement uses TRBV11-2 and TRBJ2-1; 9 nucleotides align to TRBD1. From germline, CDR1 is SGHAT and CDR2 FQNNGV. Trimming took 5 bases from V and 7 from J; bases not matched to a gene: 3. CDR3 length: 13 amino acids. CDR3 DNA sequence: TGTGCCAGCAGCAGGGACAGGGTAAATGAGCAGTTCTTC. Encoded protein: CASSRDRVNEQFF.

This chain uses TRBV19 with TRBJ2-7, with 10 positions matching TRBD1. This CDR3 has 16 amino acids. Germline trimming cut 9 bases from V and 1 base from J; bases unmatched to any gene: 12. Germline lookup yields CDR1 LNHDA and CDR2 SQIVND (reference sequence). The CDR3 nucleotides are TGTGCCAGCTCTGTACTGCCGGGACAGGGGTCCTACGAGCAGTACTTC. Amino acids: CASSVLPGQGSYEQYF.